The 26 T cell receptor beta chains below all came from one sample that was sequenced in a study of CD8 T cells in ankylosing spondylitis. TCRdb re-called the 5' RACE reads through MiXCR, storing one row per CDR3 protein. The profile shows some 300,000 distinct CDR3 sequences, roughly 20% of them singletons. Sequencing used blood, either unsorted or a sorted T cell fraction (not recorded which). The receptors come from a female donor with ankylosing spondylitis or in good health (not recorded which).

As to this clonotype: Compared with germline, one end of the junction differs, possibly owing to a read error. The rearrangement links TRBV10-3 to TRBJ1-5; D gene unclear. Germline V CDR1 and CDR2: ENHRY, SYGVKD. The CDR3 loop spans 15 amino acids. The CDR3 nucleotides are TGTGTCATCAGTGAGTCATCCGGGATAAATCAGCCCCAGCATTTT. Its protein product is CVISESSGINQPQHF.

This clonotype was detected only a few times. The chain joins TRBV7-8 to TRBJ2-5; maybe TRBD1 (6 bases). The CDR3 totals 14 residues. V was cut by 5 bases and J by 4 bases, with 14 bases left in between. From germline, CDR1 is SGHVS and CDR2 FQNEAQ. CDR3 sequence: CASSPQARGETQYF. The DNA for the CDR3 is TGTGCCAGCAGCCCGCAAGCCAGGGGAGAGACCCAGTACTTC.

The rearrangement joins TRBV6-5 to TRBJ2-5, with 7 bases aligning to TRBD2. J was trimmed by 13 bases and V by 5 bases; bases with no gene match: 7. Germline V gene data show CDR1 as MNHEY and CDR2 as SVGAGI. CDR3 length equals 11 residues. CDR3 loop: CASSETSRLYF. CDR3 bases: TGTGCCAGCAGTGAGACTAGCCGTTTGTACTTC.

This clonotype has only a few counts. This chain connects TRBV14 to TRBJ1-6; D not resolved. CDR1 is SGHDN and CDR2 is FVKESK in the germline V gene. V lost 0 bases and J 11 bases, leaving 20 bases between the germline ends. The CDR3 has 17 amino acids. The chain's CDR3 is CASSQELYDRELTPLHF. Written as DNA, the CDR3 is TGTGCCAGCAGCCAAGAATTGTATGACCGGGAGCTAACACCCCTCCACTTT.

This clonotype occurred many times. The chain employs TRBV29-1 and TRBJ2-7, with no clear D. From germline, CDR1 is SQVTM and CDR2 ANQGSEA. Trimming removed 4 bases from V and 1 base from J, with 5 bases in between. The CDR3 loop spans 11 amino acids. CDR3 amino acids: CSVAVSYEQYF. The CDR3 DNA reads TGCAGCGTTGCAGTGTCCTACGAGCAGTACTTC.

This clonotype showed up just a few times. The J gene is TRBJ2-5, the V gene TRBV6-5, with TRBD2 matching over 11 bases. In germline, CDR1 is MNHEY, CDR2 SVGAGI. This CDR3 region has 15 residues. With 0 bases clipped from V and 3 bases from J, the junction kept 0 bases outside the gene matches. The CDR3 nucleotides read TGTGCCAGCAGTTACTCGACTAGCGGGAAAGAGACCCAGTACTTC. As protein: CASSYSTSGKETQYF.

This clonotype was counted between two and nine times. The CDR3 loop is CASSPDTSEQFF. The DNA for the CDR3 is TGTGCCAGCAGCCCAGACACCTCTGAGCAGTTCTTC. This chain joins TRBV7-2 and TRBJ2-1; D is unresolved. Germline lookup yields CDR1 SGHTA and CDR2 FQGNSA. The CDR3 is 12 residues long. V lost 5 bases to trimming and J lost 9 bases, with 11 bases between them.

This clonotype was counted only a few times. The gene calls are TRBV20-1 and TRBJ2-1; 8 nucleotides match TRBD2. Looked up from germline, CDR1 is DFQATT and CDR2 is SNEGSKA (reference sequence). With V trimmed by 2 bases and J by 9 bases, 15 bases remained unmatched. The CDR3 sequence is 16 residues long. Written as DNA, the CDR3 is TGCAGTGCTAGAAGGACCGGGAGGGGCCAGGGGAGTGAGCAGTTCTTC. This gives the protein CSARRTGRGQGSEQFF.

This rearrangement joins TRBV10-3 to TRBJ2-7; D is possibly TRBD2 (5 bases). This CDR3 has 16 amino acids. Germline V gene lookup returns CDR1 ENHRY and CDR2 SYGVKD. The V and J ends lost 5 bases and 3 bases respectively, with 20 bases between them. CDR3 in DNA: TGTGCCATCAGTACTTCAAAGAGGACGGGATTCTACGAGCAGTACTTC. Translated, it gives CAISTSKRTGFYEQYF.

This chain uses TRBV18 with TRBJ2-3, with D tentatively TRBD2 (6 bases). The V gene lost 3 bases and the J gene lost 4 bases, with 17 bases spanning the gap. CDR3 length: 16 residues. The germline V gene has CDR1 KGHSH and CDR2 LQKENI. The CDR3 protein is CASSPQRRGGADTQYF. The CDR3 region has the DNA TGTGCCAGCTCACCCCAAAGGCGCGGAGGGGCAGATACGCAGTATTTT.

There are a few counts of this clonotype. The genes are TRBV7-9 and TRBJ1-1; D is ambiguous. Trimming shortened V by 5 bases and J by 4 bases, and 11 bases separated the two germline ends. The CDR3 sequence is 13 residues long. Germline V lookup: CDR1 SEHNR, CDR2 FQNEAQ (reference sequence). Written as DNA, the CDR3 is TGTGCCAGCAGCACCCCGGGTGGCACTGAAGCTTTCTTT. Residues: CASSTPGGTEAFF.

The V and J genes are TRBV30 and TRBJ1-1; D unresolved. Germline V CDR1 and CDR2: GTSNPN, SVGIG (reference sequence). CDR3 length: 12 amino acids. V shed 4 bases and J shed 1 base, with 7 bases lying between them. The CDR3, as DNA: TGTGCCTGGAATCCGGGGAACACTGAAGCTTTCTTT. Protein: CAWNPGNTEAFF.

This clonotype was counted ten times or more. The chain recombines TRBV7-2 with TRBJ2-1; 7 positions match TRBD1. The CDR3 extends over 14 amino acids. The trim removed 6 bases at V and 4 bases at J, leaving 6 bases unmatched. Germline loops: CDR1 SGHTA, CDR2 FQGNSA. The CDR3 region is CASSPAGGYNEQFF. The CDR3 DNA reads as TGTGCCAGCAGTCCGGCAGGGGGTTACAATGAGCAGTTCTTC.

This chain uses TRBV7-9 with TRBJ1-5, with no clear D. This CDR3 comprises 15 residues. V lost 5 bases, J lost 3 bases, and 14 bases lay in between. Germline values: CDR1 SEHNR, CDR2 FQNEAQ (reference sequence). The CDR3 loop reads CASSPAGRVNQPQHF. The CDR3 nucleotides are TGTGCCAGCAGCCCCGCTGGGCGGGTCAATCAGCCCCAGCATTTT.

The table lists this clonotype with a few counts. This rearrangement joins TRBV6-1 to TRBJ1-1; D might be TRBD1 (6 bases). The CDR3 sequence is 14 residues long. Germline CDR1 reads MNHNS; CDR2 reads SASEGT. Deletions cut 5 bases from V and 0 bases from J, with 10 bases between. The CDR3 coding sequence is TGTGCCAGCAGTCCGACAGGCTTGAACACTGAAGCTTTCTTT. This codes for CASSPTGLNTEAFF.

This clonotype came up a few times. V gene TRBV4-2 combines with J gene TRBJ2-2; unclear D gene. The CDR3 has 15 residues. CDR1 is LGHNA, CDR2 YNFKEQ, per germline. The V end lost 1 base, the J end lost 7 bases, and 13 bases lay between the germline ends. CDR3 sequence reads: CASSQVLQVGGELFF. The DNA for the CDR3 is TGTGCCAGCAGCCAAGTCCTTCAAGTTGGCGGGGAGCTGTTTTTT.

This clonotype was recorded a few times. The rearrangement links TRBV25-1 to TRBJ1-2; TRBD1 matches at 7 bases. This CDR3 contains 15 residues. Germline-derived CDR1 and CDR2 are MGHDK and SYGVNS. Losses at the gene ends were 3 bases for V and 4 bases for J; bases not matched to a gene: 8. The CDR3 coding sequence is TGTGCCAGCAGTGATCGGGGACAGAGTACCTATGGCTACACCTTC. Translating gives CASSDRGQSTYGYTF.

This chain links TRBV7-6 with TRBJ2-3; 7 nucleotides agree with TRBD1. Looked up from germline, CDR1 is SGHVS and CDR2 is FNYEAQ. With V trimmed by 4 bases and J by 1 base, 5 bases remained unmatched. The CDR3 covers 15 residues. The CDR3 bases are TGTGCCAGCAGCTCTATTGGACAGGGCACAGATACGCAGTATTTT. Its translation is CASSSIGQGTDTQYF.

The chain is built from TRBV5-1 and TRBJ2-3; possible D gene TRBD2, 5 bases. Deletions cut 4 bases from V and 4 bases from J, with 13 bases between. The CDR3 is made up of 14 amino acids. Germline V gives CDR1 SGHRS, CDR2 YFSETQ. The CDR3 coding sequence is TGCGCCAGCAGCCTCCGGACGGACTCAGATACGCAGTATTTT. Protein: CASSLRTDSDTQYF.

Ten or more counts support this clonotype. This chain uses TRBV6-1 with TRBJ1-2; D possibly corresponds to TRBD1 (6 bases). This CDR3 has 16 residues. Trimming removed 5 bases from V and 2 bases from J, with 18 bases in between. Germline CDR1 and CDR2: MNHNS and SASEGT. Written as DNA, the CDR3 is TGTGCCAGCAGTCGTCGGACAGAGCTTGCCAACTATGGCTACACCTTC. It specifies CASSRRTELANYGYTF.

This clonotype was recorded a few times. This rearrangement joins TRBV7-2 to TRBJ2-1, with D unclear. CDR3 length: 12 residues. The V gene lost 3 bases and the J gene lost 7 bases, with 7 bases spanning the gap. CDR1 is SGHTA, CDR2 FQGNSA, per germline. The CDR3 coding sequence is TGTGCCAGCAGCTTTCAGTTAAATGAGCAGTTCTTC. It codes for CASSFQLNEQFF.

The rearrangement uses TRBV2 and TRBJ2-3; maybe TRBD2 (6 bases). The germline V and J ends were trimmed by 6 bases and 5 bases, with 21 bases remaining between them. The CDR3 spans 16 residues. Germline CDR1 is SNHLY and CDR2 is FYNNEI. The CDR3 reads CASSLRGLLRKDTQYF. The CDR3 DNA reads TGTGCCAGCAGCCTAAGGGGACTCCTCAGGAAAGATACGCAGTATTTT.

This CDR3 reads CASSKEGRYNEQFF. The CDR3, as DNA: TGTGCCAGCAGCAAAGAAGGACGATACAATGAGCAGTTCTTC. The chain uses TRBV21-1 and TRBJ2-1. TRBV21-1 is labeled a pseudogene. The CDR3 is 14 amino acids.

The table lists this clonotype with a few counts. The chain is built from TRBV6-1 and TRBJ1-2, with TRBD1 matching over 9 bases. CDR1 is MNHNS and CDR2 is SASEGT in the germline V gene. The CDR3 spans 16 residues. Trimming took 7 bases from V and 5 from J; bases not matched to a gene: 14. The CDR3, as DNA: TGTGCCAGCACCGAGGGGACAGGGAGTCTTCTATATGGCTACACCTTC. It encodes CASTEGTGSLLYGYTF.

In its sample, this clonotype was seen a few times. CDR3 coding DNA: TGCGCCAGCAGCTTGGCGGGCAGGACTTACGAGCAGTACTTC. It translates to CASSLAGRTYEQYF. V gene TRBV5-1 combines with J gene TRBJ2-7; D possibly corresponds to TRBD2 (5 bases). V was trimmed by 0 bases and J by 4 bases, leaving 11 bases between them. This CDR3 comprises 14 residues. Germline values: CDR1 SGHRS, CDR2 YFSETQ.

The rearrangement links TRBV7-9 to TRBJ2-3; possibly TRBD2 for D (6 bases). The CDR3 has 15 residues. Germline CDR1 SEHNR, CDR2 FQNEAQ (reference sequence). The V end was cut by 5 bases, the J end by 1 base, with 13 bases between. The CDR3 nucleotides read TGTGCCAGCAGCCCCCCGGGACTCCGCACAGATACGCAGTATTTT. Protein: CASSPPGLRTDTQYF.